The rows below give T cell receptor beta chains drawn from one sample of a study of blood T cells in healthy people across ages. TCRdb ran MiXCR on the 5' RACE reads and lists one entry per CDR3 protein. The data contain about 1.4 million distinct CDR3 sequences, 55% to 75% of them singletons. Sequencing was done on a sample of blood. The receptors here all came from a young man in good health. Both conserved end residues are part of each CDR3. Fields, in order: CDR3 DNA, CDR3 protein, V gene, J gene, D gene, clone size. The D gene is left open where the match is weak. Only some rows state a clone size, as once, few, many or a class for expanded clones.

DNA: TGTGCCAGCAGCCGGTCGGGTTTGTTCACCGGGGAGCTGTTTTTT
CDR3: CASSRSGLFTGELFF
V: TRBV7-2
J: TRBJ2-2
D: .
size: .

DNA: TGTGCCAGCGGCGGCGGTCGGGTGGACCAAGAGACCCAGTACTTC
CDR3: CASGGGRVDQETQYF
V: TRBV27
J: TRBJ2-5
D: .
size: .

DNA: TGCAGTGCCACCGACATTTCATCTCCCTACGAGCAGTACTTC
CDR3: CSATDISSPYEQYF
V: TRBV20-1
J: TRBJ2-7
D: .
size: .

DNA: TGTGCCAGCAGCCAGGGGTCAGTCTGGTCCTACGAGCAGTACTTC
CDR3: CASSQGSVWSYEQYF
V: TRBV4-2
J: TRBJ2-7
D: .
size: .

DNA: TGCGCCAGCAGCCAAGAGAGGGCTGTATCGTGGGAGCAGTACTTC
CDR3: CASSQERAVSWEQYF
V: TRBV4-1
J: TRBJ2-7
D: .
size: .

DNA: TGTGCCAGCAGCTACCTCCCCTCATCCGGGACAGGGGATACTGAAGCTTTCTTT
CDR3: CASSYLPSSGTGDTEAFF
V: TRBV7-9
J: TRBJ1-1
D: TRBD1
size: .

DNA: TGCAGTGCTAGAAGCGGGACAGGGATATACAATGAGCAGTTCTTC
CDR3: CSARSGTGIYNEQFF
V: TRBV20-1
J: TRBJ2-1
D: TRBD1
size: .

DNA: TGTGCCATCAGTGGATGGGCAGATACGCAGTATTTT
CDR3: CAISGWADTQYF
V: TRBV10-3
J: TRBJ2-3
D: .
size: .

DNA: TGCGGCGTTGATGAGGGGGTAGAGACCCAGTACTTC
CDR3: CGVDEGVETQYF
V: TRBV29-1
J: TRBJ2-5
D: .
size: .

DNA: TGCAGCGTTACTACTAGGCAGGCAGCTTACGAGCAGTACTTC
CDR3: CSVTTRQAAYEQYF
V: TRBV29-1
J: TRBJ2-7
D: .
size: .

DNA: TGTGCCAGCAGTTACGGGGACGACGGGGAGCTGTTTTTT
CDR3: CASSYGDDGELFF
V: TRBV6-5
J: TRBJ2-2
D: .
size: .

DNA: TGCGCCAGCAGCCAAGTTCTGGACAGGGTCCCCCTAGCCAAAAACATTCAGTACTTC
CDR3: CASSQVLDRVPLAKNIQYF
V: TRBV4-1
J: TRBJ2-4
D: TRBD1
size: few

DNA: TGTGCCAGCAGATCGATTAACTATGGCTACACCTTC
CDR3: CASRSINYGYTF
V: TRBV27
J: TRBJ1-2
D: .
size: .

DNA: TGTGCCAGCAGCTTAGTTCAGGGCCGTACCAACTATGGCTACACCTTC
CDR3: CASSLVQGRTNYGYTF
V: TRBV7-2
J: TRBJ1-2
D: .
size: .

DNA: TGCAGTGCTCGCCGGGATAGCACTGAAGCTTTCTTT
CDR3: CSARRDSTEAFF
V: TRBV20-1
J: TRBJ1-1
D: .
size: .

DNA: TGCAGCGTTGAAAGTGTCGCCTCGGGTAGCTATGGCTACACCTTC
CDR3: CSVESVASGSYGYTF
V: TRBV29-1
J: TRBJ1-2
D: .
size: .

DNA: TGCAGCGTTGATGGCTTAGGTTACGAGCAGTACTTC
CDR3: CSVDGLGYEQYF
V: TRBV29-1
J: TRBJ2-7
D: .
size: few

DNA: TGCAGCGTTGAAGATCCCTTCGGGACAGGGGGCTCCTACGAGCAGTACTTC
CDR3: CSVEDPFGTGGSYEQYF
V: TRBV29-1
J: TRBJ2-7
D: TRBD1
size: .

DNA: TGCAGTGCTAGAGATCCAGGTTTGGAGGGCTACACCTTC
CDR3: CSARDPGLEGYTF
V: TRBV20-1
J: TRBJ1-2
D: .
size: .

DNA: TGCAGTGCTAGAGATCAAGGGACTTCGTACGAGCAGTACTTC
CDR3: CSARDQGTSYEQYF
V: TRBV20-1
J: TRBJ2-7
D: .
size: few

DNA: TGCAGTGCTAGAAACCTAGAGACCCAGTACTTC
CDR3: CSARNLETQYF
V: TRBV20-1
J: TRBJ2-5
D: .
size: few

DNA: TGTGCCGGCAGTTCGTCGGTAACTGAAGCTTTCTTT
CDR3: CAGSSSVTEAFF
V: TRBV7-9
J: TRBJ1-1
D: .
size: once

DNA: TGCAGCGTTGTAGGACAGGCGGCACAAGAGACCCAGTACTTC
CDR3: CSVVGQAAQETQYF
V: TRBV29-1
J: TRBJ2-5
D: TRBD1
size: .

DNA: TGCAGTGCTAGACCTGGACTAGCGGGGGGGCCATATGAGCAGTTCTTC
CDR3: CSARPGLAGGPYEQFF
V: TRBV20-1
J: TRBJ2-1
D: TRBD2
size: few

DNA: TGTGCCAGCAGTGCAGGGACAGGGAGGGGAGAGACCCAGTACTTC
CDR3: CASSAGTGRGETQYF
V: TRBV2
J: TRBJ2-5
D: TRBD1
size: .

DNA: TGTGCCAGCAGCTTATTGGTGACAGGGGGATCGAAAAGCCCCTACGAGCAGTACTTC
CDR3: CASSLLVTGGSKSPYEQYF
V: TRBV7-2
J: TRBJ2-7
D: TRBD1
size: few

DNA: TGCGCCAGCAGCCTCATAAGACTAGCGGGGGGATCCGGGGAGCTGTTTTTT
CDR3: CASSLIRLAGGSGELFF
V: TRBV4-3
J: TRBJ2-2
D: TRBD2
size: .

DNA: TGTGCCATCAGTGACCCTACGCTCAGAAGAGAGTACTTC
CDR3: CAISDPTLRREYF
V: TRBV10-3
J: TRBJ2-4
D: .
size: .

DNA: TGCAGTGCGGCGACGAGGAGGGAGACCCAGTACTTC
CDR3: CSAATRRETQYF
V: TRBV20-1
J: TRBJ2-5
D: .
size: .

DNA: TGCGCCAGCAGCCTAAGGGGGCCGGCCGCGAAATCACCCAAAAACATTCAGTACTTC
CDR3: CASSLRGPAAKSPKNIQYF
V: TRBV4-3
J: TRBJ2-4
D: TRBD1
size: few

DNA: TGTGCCAGGGGTAAGACAGGGTCCGGGAACACTGAAGCTTTCTTT
CDR3: CARGKTGSGNTEAFF
V: TRBV21-1
J: TRBJ1-1
D: .
size: .

DNA: TGCGCCAGCAGCCAAGACGGGCGAGGCGCGGACGAGCAGTACTTC
CDR3: CASSQDGRGADEQYF
V: TRBV4-1
J: TRBJ2-7
D: .
size: few

DNA: TGCGCCAGCAGCTTTGGCGGGAGGACCCATGATACCCAGTACTTC
CDR3: CASSFGGRTHDTQYF
V: TRBV5-1
J: TRBJ2-5
D: TRBD2
size: .

DNA: TGTGCCAGCTCACCGCAAGGACTAGCGGGAGAATACGAGCAGTACTTC
CDR3: CASSPQGLAGEYEQYF
V: TRBV18
J: TRBJ2-7
D: TRBD2
size: .

DNA: TGCGCCAGCAGCCGCACGTGGGGTCTGGGCACTGAAGCTTTCTTT
CDR3: CASSRTWGLGTEAFF
V: TRBV4-1
J: TRBJ1-1
D: .
size: .

DNA: TGTGCCAGCAGCCTCCTCCACCGACAGGGGAGAAATGAAAAACTGTTTTTT
CDR3: CASSLLHRQGRNEKLFF
V: TRBV13
J: TRBJ1-4
D: TRBD1
size: .

DNA: TGTGCCAGCAGTTTGGAAGGGACAGGGGCTCACGAGCAGTACTTC
CDR3: CASSLEGTGAHEQYF
V: TRBV28
J: TRBJ2-7
D: TRBD1
size: once

DNA: TGTGCCAGCAGCTTTAAGGCCCTTGATGAAGCTTTCTTT
CDR3: CASSFKALDEAFF
V: TRBV7-9
J: TRBJ1-1
D: .
size: few

DNA: TGCGCCAGCAGCCCCGGTGGGATTGTCGGGGTGGACGAGCAGTACTTC
CDR3: CASSPGGIVGVDEQYF
V: TRBV4-1
J: TRBJ2-7
D: .
size: few

DNA: TGTGCCAGCAGTTTAGAGGCGAGCTACTTCTATGGCTACACCTTC
CDR3: CASSLEASYFYGYTF
V: TRBV12-3/TRBV12-4
J: TRBJ1-2
D: .
size: many

DNA: TGTGCCAGCAGCCAGTTCAGGGGCAATGAGCAGTTCTTC
CDR3: CASSQFRGNEQFF
V: TRBV3-1
J: TRBJ2-1
D: .
size: few

DNA: TGTGCCAGCAGTTCGGGTCTACGGCAGTACTTC
CDR3: CASSSGLRQYF
V: TRBV12-3/TRBV12-4
J: TRBJ2-7
D: .
size: .

DNA: TGCAGTGCTAGACAAGGGAGCGAGAACACTGAAGCTTTCTTT
CDR3: CSARQGSENTEAFF
V: TRBV20-1
J: TRBJ1-1
D: .
size: .

DNA: TGTGCCAGCACCCCAACCTGGGTTAGTCAGCCCCAGCATTTT
CDR3: CASTPTWVSQPQHF
V: TRBV7-2
J: TRBJ1-5
D: .
size: .